This TCR beta chain emerged from a study of T cells in Graves' hyperthyroidism and ophthalmopathy. CDR1 DFQATT and CDR2 SNEGSKA come from the germline V gene (reference sequence). The CDR3 sequence is 14 residues long. The ends lost 6 bases at V and 4 bases at J; junction bases unmatched: 5. Using RNA transcripts as the source, TCR beta CDR3 regions were amplified. First-round RT-PCR targeting the TCR CDR3 was performed with the HTBI primer set. From the multiplex PCR reads, TCRdb called clonotypes with MiXCR, one entry per CDR3 protein. Found here are 400,000 or so distinct CDR3 sequences, about 15% of them singletons; the top ten hold 15% to 20%.

V and J are TRBV20-1 and TRBJ2-3, with 12 bases identical to TRBD2. The sequenced sample consisted of blood. The source of this sequence is a young woman with Graves' ophthalmopathy. The CDR3 loop is CSALGLAGPDTQYF. As DNA, the CDR3 is TGCAGTGCCCTTGGACTAGCGGGACCAGATACGCAGTATTTT.